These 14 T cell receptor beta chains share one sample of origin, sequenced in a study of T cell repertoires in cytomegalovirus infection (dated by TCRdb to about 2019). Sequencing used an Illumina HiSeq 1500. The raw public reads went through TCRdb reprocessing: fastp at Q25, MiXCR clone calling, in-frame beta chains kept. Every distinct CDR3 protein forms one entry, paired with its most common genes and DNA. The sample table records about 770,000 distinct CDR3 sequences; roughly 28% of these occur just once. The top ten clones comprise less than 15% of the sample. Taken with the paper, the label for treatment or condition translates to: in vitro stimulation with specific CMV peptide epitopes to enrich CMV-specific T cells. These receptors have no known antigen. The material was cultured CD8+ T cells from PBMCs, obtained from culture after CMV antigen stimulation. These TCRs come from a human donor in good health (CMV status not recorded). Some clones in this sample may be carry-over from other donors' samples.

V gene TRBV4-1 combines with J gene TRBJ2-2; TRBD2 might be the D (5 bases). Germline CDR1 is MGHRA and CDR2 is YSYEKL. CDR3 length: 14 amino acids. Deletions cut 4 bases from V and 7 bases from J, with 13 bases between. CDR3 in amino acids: CASSPAGVGGELFF. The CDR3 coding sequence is TGCGCCAGCAGCCCCGCCGGGGTGGGCGGGGAGCTGTTTTTT.

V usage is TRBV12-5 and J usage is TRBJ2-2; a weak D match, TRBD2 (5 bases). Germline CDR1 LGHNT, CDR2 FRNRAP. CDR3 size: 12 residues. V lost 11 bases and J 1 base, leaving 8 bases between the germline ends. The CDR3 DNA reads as TGTGCTTTAGGACTGAACACCGGGGAGCTGTTTTTT. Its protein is CALGLNTGELFF.

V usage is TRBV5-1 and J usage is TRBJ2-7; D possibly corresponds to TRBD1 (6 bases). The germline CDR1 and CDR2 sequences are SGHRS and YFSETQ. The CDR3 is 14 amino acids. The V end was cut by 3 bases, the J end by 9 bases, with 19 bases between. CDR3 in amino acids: CASSSPGHSHVQYF. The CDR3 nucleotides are TGCGCCAGCAGCTCCCCGGGACATAGCCACGTGCAGTACTTC.

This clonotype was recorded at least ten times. CDR3 nucleotide sequence: TGTGCCAGCAGCTCCTACTTAGTGACAGGGGATGACACTGAAGCTTTCTTT. This sequence encodes CASSSYLVTGDDTEAFF. The chain is built from TRBV7-8 and TRBJ1-1, with 8 bases fitting TRBD1. V shed 4 bases, J shed 3 bases, and the junction held 13 bases outside the gene matches. The CDR3 extends over 17 amino acids. The V gene's germline CDR1 is SGHVS and CDR2 FQNEAQ. Combining the CDR3 with reference TRBV7-8 and TRBJ1-1 gives the whole variable domain GAGVSQSPRYKVAKRGQDVALRCDPISGHVSLFWYQQALGQGPEFLTYFQNEAQLDKSGLPSDRFFAERPEGSVSTLKIQRTQQEDSAVYLCASSSYLVTGDDTEAFFGQGTRLTVV.

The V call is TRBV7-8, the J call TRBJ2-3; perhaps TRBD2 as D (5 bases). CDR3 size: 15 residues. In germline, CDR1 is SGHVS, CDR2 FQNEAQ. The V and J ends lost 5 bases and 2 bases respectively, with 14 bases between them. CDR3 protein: CASSPGGPYTDTQYF. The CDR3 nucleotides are TGTGCCAGCAGCCCCGGCGGGCCCTACACAGATACGCAGTATTTT. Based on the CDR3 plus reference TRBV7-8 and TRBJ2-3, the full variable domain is GAGVSQSPRYKVAKRGQDVALRCDPISGHVSLFWYQQALGQGPEFLTYFQNEAQLDKSGLPSDRFFAERPEGSVSTLKIQRTQQEDSAVYLCASSPGGPYTDTQYFGPGTRLTVL.

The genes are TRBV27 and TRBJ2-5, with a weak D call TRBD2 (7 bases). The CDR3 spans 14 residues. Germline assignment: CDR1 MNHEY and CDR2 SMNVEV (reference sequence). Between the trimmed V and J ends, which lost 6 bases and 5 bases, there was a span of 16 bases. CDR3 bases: TGTGCCAGCAGCAGAGGGGGGGTGCGGGAGACCCAGTACTTC. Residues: CASSRGGVRETQYF.

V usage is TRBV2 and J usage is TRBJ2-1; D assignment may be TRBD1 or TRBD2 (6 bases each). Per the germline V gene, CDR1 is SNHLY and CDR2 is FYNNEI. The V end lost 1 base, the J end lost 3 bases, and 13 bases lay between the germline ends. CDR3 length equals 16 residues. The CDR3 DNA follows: TGTGCCAGCAGTGAAGTTTCGGGGGCGATCTACAATGAGCAGTTCTTC. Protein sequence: CASSEVSGAIYNEQFF.

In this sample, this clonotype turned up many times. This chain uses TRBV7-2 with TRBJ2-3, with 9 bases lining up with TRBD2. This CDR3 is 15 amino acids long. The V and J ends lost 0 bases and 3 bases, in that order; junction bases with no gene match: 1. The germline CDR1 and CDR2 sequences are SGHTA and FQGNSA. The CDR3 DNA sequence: TGTGCCAGCAGCTTAGCCCTAGCGGGGACAGATACGCAGTATTTT. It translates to CASSLALAGTDTQYF.

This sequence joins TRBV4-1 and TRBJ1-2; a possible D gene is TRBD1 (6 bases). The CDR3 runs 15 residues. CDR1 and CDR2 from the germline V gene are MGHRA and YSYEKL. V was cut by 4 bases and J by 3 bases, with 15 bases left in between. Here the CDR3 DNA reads TGCGCCAGCAGCCGGCGTTCGGGGGCGGACTATGGCTACACCTTC. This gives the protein CASSRRSGADYGYTF.

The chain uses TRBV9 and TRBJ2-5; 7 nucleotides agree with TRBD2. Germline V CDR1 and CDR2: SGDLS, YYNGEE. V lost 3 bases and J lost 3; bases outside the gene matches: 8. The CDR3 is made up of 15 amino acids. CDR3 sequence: CASSAGLGVEETQYF. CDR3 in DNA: TGTGCCAGCAGCGCCGGACTAGGGGTAGAAGAGACCCAGTACTTC.

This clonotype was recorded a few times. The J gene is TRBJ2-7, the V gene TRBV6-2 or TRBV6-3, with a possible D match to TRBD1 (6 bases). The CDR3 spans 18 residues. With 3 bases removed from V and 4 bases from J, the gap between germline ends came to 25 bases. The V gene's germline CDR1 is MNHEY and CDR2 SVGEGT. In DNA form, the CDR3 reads TGTGCCAGCAGTTATCACTCCTCAGCGGCAGGGGAACTTTACGAGCAGTACTTC. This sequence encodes CASSYHSSAAGELYEQYF.

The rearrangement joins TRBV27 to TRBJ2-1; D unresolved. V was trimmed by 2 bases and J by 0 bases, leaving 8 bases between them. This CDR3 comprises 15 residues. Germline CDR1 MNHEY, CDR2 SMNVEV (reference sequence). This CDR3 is CASSLTPFSYNEQFF. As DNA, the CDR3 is TGTGCCAGCAGTTTAACACCGTTCTCCTACAATGAGCAGTTCTTC.

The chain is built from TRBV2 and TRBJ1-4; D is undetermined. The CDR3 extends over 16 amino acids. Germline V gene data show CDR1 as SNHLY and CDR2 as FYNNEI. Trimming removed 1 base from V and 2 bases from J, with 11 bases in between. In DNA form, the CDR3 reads TGTGCCAGCAGTGAAGTCGGACCGGACACTAATGAAAAACTGTTTTTT. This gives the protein CASSEVGPDTNEKLFF.

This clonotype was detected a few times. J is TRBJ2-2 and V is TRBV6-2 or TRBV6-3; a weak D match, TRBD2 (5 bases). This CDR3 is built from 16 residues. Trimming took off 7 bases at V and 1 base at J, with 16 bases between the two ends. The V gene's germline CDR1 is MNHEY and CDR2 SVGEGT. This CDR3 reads CASTEAAGENTGELFF. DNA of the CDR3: TGTGCCAGCACCGAGGCGGCCGGGGAGAACACCGGGGAGCTGTTTTTT.